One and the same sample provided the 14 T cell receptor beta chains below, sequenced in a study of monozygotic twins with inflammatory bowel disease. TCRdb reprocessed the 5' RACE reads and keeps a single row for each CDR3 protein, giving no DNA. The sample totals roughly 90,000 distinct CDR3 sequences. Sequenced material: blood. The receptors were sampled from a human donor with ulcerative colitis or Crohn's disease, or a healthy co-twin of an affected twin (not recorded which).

CDR3 region: CAISLRQGSNEQFF. V gene TRBV10-3 combines with J gene TRBJ2-1; lacking DNA, the TRBD1 call made by TCRdb goes unchecked. This CDR3 contains 14 residues. Germline loops: CDR1 ENHRY, CDR2 SYGVKD.

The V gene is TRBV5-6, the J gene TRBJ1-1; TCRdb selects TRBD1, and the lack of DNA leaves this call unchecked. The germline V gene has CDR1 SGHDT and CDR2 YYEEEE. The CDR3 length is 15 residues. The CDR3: CASSLPMGPNTEAFF.

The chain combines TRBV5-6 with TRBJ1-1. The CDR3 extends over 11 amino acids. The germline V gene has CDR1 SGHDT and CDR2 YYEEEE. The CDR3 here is CASSLTTEAFF.

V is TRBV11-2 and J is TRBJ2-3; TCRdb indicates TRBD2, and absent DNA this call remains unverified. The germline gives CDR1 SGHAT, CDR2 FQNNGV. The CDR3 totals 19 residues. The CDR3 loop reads CASSSLGLAGGFSTDTQYF.

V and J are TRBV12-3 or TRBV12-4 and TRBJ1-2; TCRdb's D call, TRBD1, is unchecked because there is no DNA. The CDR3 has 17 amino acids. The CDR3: CASSPRPNLEGRYGYTF.

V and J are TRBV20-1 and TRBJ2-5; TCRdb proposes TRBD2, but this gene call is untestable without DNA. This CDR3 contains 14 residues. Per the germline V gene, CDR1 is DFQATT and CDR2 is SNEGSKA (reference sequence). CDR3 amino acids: CSAISGGAGETQYF.

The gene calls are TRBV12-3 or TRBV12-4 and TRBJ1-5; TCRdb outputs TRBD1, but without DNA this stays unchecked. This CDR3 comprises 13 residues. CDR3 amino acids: CASSRDRDQPQHF.

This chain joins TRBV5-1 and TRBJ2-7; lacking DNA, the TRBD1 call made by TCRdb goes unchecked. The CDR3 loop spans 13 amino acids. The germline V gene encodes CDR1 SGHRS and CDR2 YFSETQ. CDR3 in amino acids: CASSLRGENEQYF.

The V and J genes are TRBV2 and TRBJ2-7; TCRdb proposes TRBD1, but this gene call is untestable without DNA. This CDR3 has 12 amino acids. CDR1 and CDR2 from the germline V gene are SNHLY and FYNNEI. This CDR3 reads CASRTGSYEQYF. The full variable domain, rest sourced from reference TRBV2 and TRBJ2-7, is EPEVTQTPSHQVTQMGQEVILRCVPISNHLYFYWYRQILGQKVEFLVSFYNNEISEKSEIFDDQFSVERPDGSNFTLKIRSTKLEDSAMYFCASRTGSYEQYFGPGTRLTVT.

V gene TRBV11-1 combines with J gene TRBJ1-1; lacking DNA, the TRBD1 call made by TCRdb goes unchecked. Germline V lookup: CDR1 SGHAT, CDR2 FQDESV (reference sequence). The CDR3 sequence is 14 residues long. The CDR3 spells CASAPGGARAEAFF.

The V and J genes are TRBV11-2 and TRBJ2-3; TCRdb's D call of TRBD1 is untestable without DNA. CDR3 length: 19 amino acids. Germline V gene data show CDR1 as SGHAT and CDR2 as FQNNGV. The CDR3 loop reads CASSLDRGDPPAPTDTQYF.

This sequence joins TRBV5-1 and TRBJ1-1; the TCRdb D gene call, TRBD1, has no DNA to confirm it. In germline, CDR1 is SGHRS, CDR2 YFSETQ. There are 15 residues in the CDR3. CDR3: CASSLAPQGGTEAFF.

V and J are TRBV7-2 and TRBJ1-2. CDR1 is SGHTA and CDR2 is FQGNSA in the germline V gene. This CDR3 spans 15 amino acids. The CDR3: CASSLGSDGNYGYTF.

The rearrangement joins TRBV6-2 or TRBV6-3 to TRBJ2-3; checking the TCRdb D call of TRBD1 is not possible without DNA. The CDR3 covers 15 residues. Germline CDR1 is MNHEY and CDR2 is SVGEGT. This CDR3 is CASRERGQGTDTQYF.